The next 23 T cell receptor beta chains were all read from a single sample in a study of response to subunit inactivated influenza vaccine. TCRdb reanalysed the RT-PCR reads using MiXCR and keeps one entry per CDR3 protein. The table lists around 750,000 distinct CDR3 sequences, approximately 21% of them singletons. The starting material was PBMCs from blood, obtained less than 6 days after vaccination. These receptors were taken from a man aged 45-65 years who received an inactivated influenza vaccine.

The V call is TRBV18, the J call TRBJ2-3, with 12 positions matching TRBD2. CDR1 and CDR2 (germline): KGHSH, LQKENI. The J segment lost 0 bases and the V segment lost 0 bases, leaving 4 bases of the junction unmatched. This CDR3 spans 18 amino acids. CDR3 nucleotide sequence: TGTGCCAGCTCACCACCGACTAGCGGGGGCCCTAGCACAGATACGCAGTATTTT. It specifies CASSPPTSGGPSTDTQYF. The variable domain in full, with the rest retrieved from reference TRBV18 and TRBJ2-3, is NAGVMQNPRHLVRRRGQEARLRCSPMKGHSHVYWYRQLPEEGLKFMVYLQKENIIDESGMPKERFSAEFPKEGPSILRIQQVVRGDSAAYFCASSPPTSGGPSTDTQYFGPGTRLTVL.

This clonotype was detected a few times. This chain links TRBV29-1 with TRBJ1-1; 8 nucleotides line up with TRBD1. The CDR3 extends over 13 amino acids. Germline CDR1 and CDR2: SQVTM and ANQGSEA. V lost 2 bases to trimming and J lost 4 bases; unmatched junction nucleotides: 3. The chain's CDR3 is CSVEIDRGTEAFF. In nucleotides, the CDR3 is TGCAGCGTTGAAATCGACAGGGGCACTGAAGCTTTCTTT.

V gene TRBV20-1 combines with J gene TRBJ1-5; weak D call: TRBD1 (5 bases). The CDR3 length is 14 residues. Trimming took 1 base from V and 5 from J, leaving 12 bases between them. The V gene's germline CDR1 is DFQATT and CDR2 SNEGSKA (reference sequence). The CDR3 DNA sequence: TGCAGTGCTAGAGGCGGGGGTGGCTATCAGCCCCAGCATTTT. This sequence encodes CSARGGGGYQPQHF.

This chain joins TRBV5-1 and TRBJ1-1; D is possibly TRBD1 (6 bases). Germline loops: CDR1 SGHRS, CDR2 YFSETQ. The V and J ends lost 9 bases and 2 bases respectively, with 14 bases between them. The CDR3 runs to 13 residues. The CDR3 region has the DNA TGCGCCACCAGTAAGGGGGTAAACACTGAAGCTTTCTTT. Its translation is CATSKGVNTEAFF.

This clonotype turned up a few times. The rearrangement uses TRBV20-1 and TRBJ2-3; no clear D. V was pared by 2 bases and J by 2 bases, with 11 bases between. CDR1 and CDR2 from the germline V gene are DFQATT and SNEGSKA (reference sequence). The CDR3 runs 14 residues. CDR3 sequence: CSARITSFTDTQYF. For the CDR3, the DNA is TGCAGTGCTAGAATCACCTCCTTCACAGATACGCAGTATTTT.

This clonotype has a handful of counts. CDR3 region: CSARDVADTQYF. CDR3 DNA: TGCAGTGCTAGAGATGTGGCAGATACGCAGTATTTT. This rearrangement joins TRBV20-1 to TRBJ2-3; no definite D call. There are 12 residues in the CDR3. Looked up from germline, CDR1 is DFQATT and CDR2 is SNEGSKA (reference sequence). V shed 0 bases and J shed 4 bases, with 5 bases lying between them.

The chain uses TRBV7-9 and TRBJ1-1, with TRBD1 matching 8 bases. The V gene's germline CDR1 is SEHNR and CDR2 FQNEAQ (reference sequence). This CDR3 spans 13 amino acids. The J segment lost 8 bases and the V segment lost 5 bases, leaving 7 bases of the junction unmatched. The DNA of the CDR3 is TGTGCCAGCAGCCTGGGGACAGGCCGGGAAGCTTTCTTT. Its translation is CASSLGTGREAFF.

The chain has TRBV12-3 or TRBV12-4 and TRBJ2-5; 10 bases are a match to TRBD1. CDR3 length equals 14 residues. J was trimmed by 5 bases and V by 4 bases; bases with no gene match: 4. DNA for the CDR3: TGTGCCAGCAGTTCGACAGGGGGCTGGGAGACCCAGTACTTC. It codes for CASSSTGGWETQYF.

The chain combines TRBV3-1 with TRBJ1-5; D is possibly TRBD1 (5 bases). CDR1 LGHDT and CDR2 YNNKEL come from the germline V gene (reference sequence). This CDR3 region has 15 residues. The V end was cut by 1 base, the J end by 2 bases, with 9 bases between. The CDR3 DNA is TGTGCCAGCAGCCAAGGCAGGGCTGGCAATCAGCCCCAGCATTTT. Protein: CASSQGRAGNQPQHF.

J is TRBJ2-1 and V is TRBV7-9; D remains unclear. The germline V gene encodes CDR1 SEHNR and CDR2 FQNEAQ (reference sequence). V lost 3 bases and J lost 1, with 7 bases in between. The CDR3 is 14 amino acids. This CDR3 reads CASSLTVSYNEQFF. The CDR3, as DNA: TGTGCCAGCAGCTTGACTGTTTCCTACAATGAGCAGTTCTTC. Supplemented by reference TRBV7-9 and TRBJ2-1, the full variable domain reads DTGVSQNPRHKITKRGQNVTFRCDPISEHNRLYWYRQTLGQGPEFLTYFQNEAQLEKSRLLSDRFSAERPKGSFSTLEIQRTEQGDSAMYLCASSLTVSYNEQFFGPGTRLTVL.

This clonotype has only a few counts. CDR3: CSATRRDYEQYF. The CDR3, as DNA: TGCAGTGCTACGCGGAGGGATTACGAGCAGTACTTC. The rearrangement links TRBV20-1 to TRBJ2-7, with D possibly being TRBD2 (6 bases). Between the trimmed V and J ends, which lost 4 bases and 4 bases, there was a span of 11 bases. CDR1 and CDR2 from the germline V gene are DFQATT and SNEGSKA (reference sequence). The CDR3 runs 12 residues.

This clonotype was observed a few times. The J gene is TRBJ2-3, the V gene TRBV12-3 or TRBV12-4; D remains ambiguous. This CDR3 is 12 amino acids long. The ends were cut back, 4 bases at V and 8 bases at J, with 10 bases in the middle. CDR3 region: CASSSPKGTQYF. DNA of the CDR3: TGTGCCAGCAGTTCCCCTAAGGGTACGCAGTATTTT.

This clonotype turned up a few times. The chain has TRBV7-2 and TRBJ2-1, with TRBD2 matching over 12 bases. The ends lost 2 bases at V and 7 bases at J; junction bases unmatched: 6. The CDR3 contains 16 residues. Germline CDR1 and CDR2: SGHTA and FQGNSA. CDR3 in amino acids: CASSLSLAGGKNEQFF. The CDR3 region has the DNA TGTGCCAGCAGCTTATCTCTAGCGGGGGGGAAGAATGAGCAGTTCTTC.

The J gene is TRBJ2-1, the V gene TRBV6-1; tentatively, D is TRBD2 (7 bases). The CDR3 is 16 residues long. Per germline, CDR1 MNHNS and CDR2 SASEGT. V was cut by 6 bases and J by 3 bases, with 18 bases left in between. The CDR3 bases are TGTGCCAGCAGCCCTTTCGGGGGGCACGTCTACAATGAGCAGTTCTTC. Protein product: CASSPFGGHVYNEQFF.

This clonotype was observed a few times. The rearrangement uses TRBV15 and TRBJ1-4; the D is unclear. This CDR3 comprises 15 residues. Trimming removed 0 bases from V and 4 bases from J, with 9 bases in between. Germline CDR1 reads LNHNV; CDR2 reads YYDKDF (reference sequence). CDR3 residues: CATSREAGSNEKLFF. The CDR3 DNA follows: TGTGCCACCAGCAGAGAAGCAGGCAGTAATGAAAAACTGTTTTTT.

Many counts were recorded for this clonotype. The chain uses TRBV5-1 and TRBJ2-7, with 7 bases lining up with TRBD1. There are 16 residues in the CDR3. J gave up 0 bases and V 0 bases, and 6 bases lay outside the gene matches. CDR1 and CDR2 from the germline V gene are SGHRS and YFSETQ. As DNA, the CDR3 is TGCGCCAGCAGCTTGGCTCCGGGACAGCTCTCCTACGAGCAGTACTTC. Its translation is CASSLAPGQLSYEQYF.

The chain recombines TRBV20-1 with TRBJ2-7; TRBD1 might be the D (5 bases). The ends were cut back, 1 base at V and 4 bases at J, with 14 bases in the middle. This CDR3 region has 14 residues. Per germline, CDR1 DFQATT and CDR2 SNEGSKA (reference sequence). The CDR3 loop is CSARVGARRYEQYF. In DNA form, the CDR3 reads TGCAGTGCTAGAGTAGGGGCAAGAAGGTACGAGCAGTACTTC.

This clonotype was detected only a few times. The chain uses TRBV5-5 and TRBJ2-7, with D maybe TRBD1 (7 bases). The CDR3 extends over 14 amino acids. Trimming cost V 4 bases and J 6 bases, with 17 bases left between them. CDR1 and CDR2 from the germline V gene are SGHKS and YYEKEE (reference sequence). In nucleotides, the CDR3 is TGTGCCAGCAGCCAGTACCCCCAGGGGGGCGAGCAGTACTTC. Amino acid sequence: CASSQYPQGGEQYF.

The chain recombines TRBV12-3 or TRBV12-4 with TRBJ2-7; D gene unclear. The CDR3 is 14 residues long. V was trimmed by 4 bases and J by 9 bases, leaving 19 bases between them. DNA for the CDR3: TGTGCCAGCAGTTATGGATCCGGGTCGCGAGGGCAGTACTTC. Its protein product is CASSYGSGSRGQYF.

This rearrangement joins TRBV11-2 to TRBJ2-3, with D uncertain. Germline lookup yields CDR1 SGHAT and CDR2 FQNNGV. The V end lost 2 bases, the J end lost 4 bases, and 7 bases lay between the germline ends. CDR3 length: 13 residues. CDR3 sequence (DNA): TGTGCCAGCAGCTTAAACGCGGCAGATACGCAGTATTTT. Translated: CASSLNAADTQYF.

This chain's CDR3 is CSAREISIQGTQYF. In DNA form, the CDR3 reads TGCAGTGCTAGAGAGATTTCTATTCAGGGTACGCAGTATTTT. V is TRBV20-1 and J is TRBJ2-3; TRBD1 might be the D (5 bases). CDR3 length: 14 residues. CDR1 is DFQATT, CDR2 SNEGSKA, per germline (reference sequence). The V end lost 0 bases, the J end lost 8 bases, and 15 bases lay between the germline ends.

The chain joins TRBV2 to TRBJ1-5, with D maybe TRBD1 (6 bases). This CDR3 is built from 15 residues. Germline-derived CDR1 and CDR2 are SNHLY and FYNNEI. V gave up 2 bases and J gave up 6 bases, with 14 bases separating them. The CDR3 nucleotides read TGTGCCAGCAGTGAATACAGGGCGGGAGGTCAGCCCCAGCATTTT. This encodes CASSEYRAGGQPQHF.

The chain links TRBV6-1 to TRBJ2-5, with TRBD1 identical over 7 bases. The CDR3 totals 14 residues. V was pared by 6 bases and J by 5 bases, with 9 bases of the junction left unmatched. Germline V gene lookup returns CDR1 MNHNS and CDR2 SASEGT. CDR3 bases: TGTGCCAGCAGCGGACAGGTTCGTTCTGAGACCCAGTACTTC. It is translated as CASSGQVRSETQYF.